A single sample gave rise to the 2 T cell receptor beta chains below, sequenced in a study of blood T cell repertoires in COVID-19. Repertoires were generated with immunoSEQ multiplex PCR, while TCRdb's copy carries only in-frame clones and drops some. The sample records roughly 250,000 clones, more than 75% being singletons. Material: PBMCs or T cells enriched from blood (not recorded which). These TCRs come from a middle-aged woman with acute COVID-19.

The rearrangement uses TRBV12-3 or TRBV12-4 and TRBJ2-3; D not resolved. Trimming stripped 3 bases from V and 4 bases from J, with 5 bases between. The CDR3 runs 12 residues. CDR3 region: CASSFASDTQYF. CDR3 sequence (DNA): TGTGCCAGCAGTTTTGCGTCAGATACGCAGTATTTT.

The genes are TRBV6-5 and TRBJ1-2; D might be TRBD1 (6 bases). V was cut by 6 bases and J by 8 bases, with 16 bases left in between. Germline values: CDR1 MNHEY, CDR2 SVGAGI. The CDR3 sequence is 13 residues long. CDR3 protein: CASRTPGAGGYTF. CDR3 bases: TGTGCCAGCAGGACTCCAGGGGCGGGCGGCTACACCTTC.